These 20 T cell receptor beta chains were sequenced from one sample in a study of T cell responses to AZD1222 COVID-19 vaccine. The method was immunoSEQ multiplex PCR; TCRdb's version includes in-frame clones alone and lacks a portion of them. Among about 130,000 clones listed, over 85% were seen once. The sample was peripheral blood, taken 28 days after the second AZD1222 dose. These receptors all come from an adult who received the AZD1222 COVID-19 vaccine.

The V and J genes are TRBV5-4 and TRBJ1-1; D is ambiguous. Germline V gives CDR1 SGHNT, CDR2 YYREEE (reference sequence). The germline V and J ends were trimmed by 1 base and 1 base, with 8 bases remaining between them. CDR3 size: 14 residues. The CDR3 loop reads CASSLTLGNTEAFF. As DNA, the CDR3 is TGTGCCAGCAGCTTGACGTTGGGGAACACTGAAGCTTTCTTT. Full variable domain (missing parts from reference TRBV5-4 and TRBJ1-1): ETGVTQSPTHLIKTRGQQVTLRCSSQSGHNTVSWYQQALGQGPQFIFQYYREEENGRGNFPPRFSGLQFPNYSSELNVNALELDDSALYLCASSLTLGNTEAFFGQGTRLTVV.

This clone has a single count. The genes are TRBV19 and TRBJ2-3; D is unresolved. With 3 bases removed from V and 6 bases from J, the gap between germline ends came to 7 bases. CDR3 size: 12 residues. Germline CDR1 is LNHDA and CDR2 is SQIVND (reference sequence). CDR3 sequence (DNA): TGTGCCAGTAGTATCTCGTCTGATACGCAGTATTTT. It specifies CASSISSDTQYF.

J is TRBJ1-2 and V is TRBV5-4; no reliable D call. The CDR3 has 16 residues. The V end was cut by 1 base, the J end by 6 bases, with 19 bases between. Germline assignment: CDR1 SGHNT and CDR2 YYREEE (reference sequence). CDR3 sequence (DNA): TGTGCCAGCAGCTTGTATATCTTGACTGGAGTGGATGGCTACACCTTC. It yields the protein CASSLYILTGVDGYTF.

The J gene is TRBJ1-5, the V gene TRBV30; D gene uncertain. The germline CDR1 and CDR2 sequences are GTSNPN and SVGIG (reference sequence). V lost 3 bases, J lost 5 bases, and 14 bases lay in between. The CDR3 consists of 14 residues. The CDR3 region has the DNA TGTGCCTGGAGAATCACTCAGGTCCATCAGCCCCAGCATTTT. It translates to CAWRITQVHQPQHF.

In this sample, this clone turned up a few times. The chain employs TRBV6-2 or TRBV6-3 and TRBJ1-2; D remains unclear. Germline CDR1 and CDR2: MNHEY and SVGEGT. The V and J ends lost 2 bases and 6 bases respectively, with 7 bases between them. CDR3 length: 12 residues. CDR3 bases: TGTGCCAGCAGTTACGGGTACGATGGCTACACCTTC. This sequence encodes CASSYGYDGYTF.

V is TRBV4-1 and J is TRBJ2-7; TRBD1 matches 11 bases. In germline, CDR1 is MGHRA, CDR2 YSYEKL. The junction had 3 bases not matched to a gene; V was cut back by 4 bases and J by 4 bases. The CDR3 consists of 14 residues. CDR3 residues: CASSPGQGGYEQYF. Here the CDR3 DNA reads TGCGCCAGCAGCCCGGGACAGGGGGGATACGAGCAGTACTTC.

The J gene is TRBJ2-3, the V gene TRBV7-9; D not resolved. The V gene lost 2 bases and the J gene lost 4 bases, with 7 bases spanning the gap. The V gene's germline CDR1 is SEHNR and CDR2 FQNEAQ (reference sequence). This CDR3 comprises 13 residues. Here the CDR3 reads CASSLSLADTQYF. Here the CDR3 DNA reads TGTGCCAGCAGCTTAAGTCTCGCAGATACGCAGTATTTT.

This clone showed up just a few times. J is TRBJ1-2 and V is TRBV5-4; D call uncertain. This CDR3 is 15 amino acids long. Germline CDR1 is SGHNT and CDR2 is YYREEE (reference sequence). Deletions cut 7 bases from V and 0 bases from J, with 16 bases between. The CDR3 loop reads CASARFTSSNYGYTF. As DNA, the CDR3 is TGTGCCAGCGCTAGATTTACCTCTTCTAACTATGGCTACACCTTC. Filled out from reference TRBV5-4 and TRBJ1-2, the complete variable domain reads ETGVTQSPTHLIKTRGQQVTLRCSSQSGHNTVSWYQQALGQGPQFIFQYYREEENGRGNFPPRFSGLQFPNYSSELNVNALELDDSALYLCASARFTSSNYGYTFGSGTRLTVV.

This clone was counted once. CDR3 bases: TGTGCCAGCAGTTATCCCGGTAGCGCAGATACGCAGTATTTT. Its translation: CASSYPGSADTQYF. The rearrangement uses TRBV6-5 and TRBJ2-3; maybe TRBD2 (5 bases). From germline, CDR1 is MNHEY and CDR2 SVGAGI. This CDR3 is built from 14 residues. The V end was cut by 3 bases, the J end by 4 bases, with 11 bases between.

The chain has TRBV5-6 and TRBJ1-1; D is uncertain. CDR3 length: 12 residues. Per germline, CDR1 SGHDT and CDR2 YYEEEE. V was cut by 0 bases and J by 7 bases, with 7 bases left in between. The chain's CDR3 is CASSLEAGEAFF. CDR3 coding DNA: TGTGCCAGCAGCTTGGAGGCAGGTGAAGCTTTCTTT. Looking up the rest from reference TRBV5-6 and TRBJ1-1 gives the full variable domain: DAGVTQSPTHLIKTRGQQVTLRCSPKSGHDTVSWYQQALGQGPQFIFQYYEEEERQRGNFPDRFSGHQFPNYSSELNVNALLLGDSALYLCASSLEAGEAFFGQGTRLTVV.

The gene calls are TRBV7-2 and TRBJ2-3, with 7 bases that match TRBD2. The CDR3 runs to 14 residues. Trimming cost V 0 bases and J 5 bases; bases outside gene matches: 2. The germline gives CDR1 SGHTA, CDR2 FQGNSA. The CDR3 region is CASSLAGGVDTQYF. CDR3 coding DNA: TGTGCCAGCAGCTTAGCGGGGGGGGTAGATACGCAGTATTTT.

V and J are TRBV7-9 and TRBJ2-7; D possibly matches TRBD1 or TRBD2 (5 bases each). This CDR3 contains 14 residues. Deletions cut 5 bases from V and 4 bases from J, with 15 bases between. Per germline, CDR1 SEHNR and CDR2 FQNEAQ (reference sequence). The CDR3 DNA is TGTGCCAGCAGCGTGGGGGTCACTCTTTACGAGCAGTACTTC. This translates into CASSVGVTLYEQYF.

The rearrangement uses TRBV5-1 and TRBJ2-3, with 9 bases identical to TRBD2. The CDR3 contains 14 residues. CDR1 and CDR2 from the germline V gene are SGHRS and YFSETQ. Trimming cost V 3 bases and J 7 bases; bases outside gene matches: 6. The CDR3 loop reads CASSYASGDHTQYF. The DNA for the CDR3 is TGCGCCAGCAGCTACGCTAGCGGGGATCATACGCAGTATTTT.

The genes are TRBV4-3 and TRBJ1-1; 7 positions agree with TRBD1. After removal of 6 bases from V and 1 base from J, the junction contained 2 bases not matched to a gene. The CDR3 has 13 residues. The germline V gene has CDR1 LGHNA and CDR2 YSLEER. The CDR3 here is CASRYRGNTEAFF. CDR3 DNA sequence: TGCGCCAGCAGGTACAGGGGGAACACTGAAGCTTTCTTT.

V is TRBV19 and J is TRBJ1-3; unclear D gene. The CDR3 runs 14 residues. With 0 bases removed from V and 0 bases from J, the gap between germline ends came to 3 bases. Germline CDR1 is LNHDA and CDR2 is SQIVND (reference sequence). Here the CDR3 reads CASSIDVSGNTIYF. The CDR3 coding sequence is TGTGCCAGTAGTATAGATGTCTCTGGAAACACCATATATTTT. The variable domain in full, completed from reference TRBV19 and TRBJ1-3, reads DGGITQSPKYLFRKEGQNVTLSCEQNLNHDAMYWYRQDPGQGLRLIYYSQIVNDFQKGDIAEGYSVSREKKESFPLTVTSAQKNPTAFYLCASSIDVSGNTIYFGEGSWLTVV.

The V and J genes are TRBV3-1 (or the pseudogene TRBV3-2) and TRBJ1-3; D call uncertain. Trimming shortened V by 2 bases and J by 4 bases, and 12 bases separated the two germline ends. The CDR3 contains 15 residues. The germline V gene encodes CDR1 LGHDT and CDR2 YNNKEL (reference sequence). CDR3 protein: CASSQRLDCGNTIYF. The DNA of the CDR3 is TGTGCCAGCAGCCAACGCCTTGACTGCGGAAACACCATATATTTT.

The rearrangement links TRBV7-2 to TRBJ2-5, with 10 bases identical to TRBD1. Germline V gene lookup returns CDR1 SGHTA and CDR2 FQGNSA. CDR3 length: 14 residues. The V segment lost 5 bases and the J segment 5 bases; nucleotides outside the gene matches: 5. The CDR3 here is CASSRDRGRETQYF. The CDR3, as DNA: TGTGCCAGCAGCCGGGACAGGGGAAGGGAGACCCAGTACTTC.

This chain connects TRBV11-3 to TRBJ1-1; D not resolved. Germline V gene data show CDR1 as SGHNT and CDR2 as YENEEA. The CDR3 totals 12 residues. V was cut by 5 bases and J by 7 bases, with 11 bases left in between. CDR3 protein: CASSLGRGEAFF. For the CDR3, the DNA is TGTGCCAGCAGCCTTGGGCGGGGTGAAGCTTTCTTT. Variable domain in full (rest from reference TRBV11-3 and TRBJ1-1): EAGVVQSPRYKIIEKKQPVAFWCNPISGHNTLYWYLQNLGQGPELLIRYENEEAVDDSQLPKDRFSAERLKGVDSTLKIQPAELGDSAVYLCASSLGRGEAFFGQGTRLTVV.

The rearrangement joins TRBV28 to TRBJ2-1; no reliable D call. Germline lookup yields CDR1 MDHEN and CDR2 SYDVKM. The V gene lost 4 bases and the J gene lost 6 bases, with 4 bases spanning the gap. CDR3 length equals 11 residues. DNA for the CDR3: TGTGCCAGCAGTTACCGCAATGAGCAGTTCTTC. It codes for CASSYRNEQFF.

This clone has just one count. This chain uses TRBV5-1 with TRBJ2-1; maybe TRBD1 (6 bases). Trimming shortened V by 4 bases and J by 8 bases, and 25 bases separated the two germline ends. CDR3 length: 17 residues. Germline V gene lookup returns CDR1 SGHRS and CDR2 YFSETQ. This CDR3 reads CASSLGMGLVGGDEQFF. For the CDR3, the DNA is TGCGCCAGCAGCCTTGGAATGGGTCTAGTAGGGGGTGATGAGCAGTTCTTC.